This TCR beta chain was obtained from a study of post-analysis software for immune sequencing data. About the research overall: The disease courses covered relapsing-remitting, secondary progressive and progressive-relapsing multiple sclerosis.

The germline gives CDR1 SEHNR, CDR2 FQNEAQ (reference sequence). This CDR3 region has 17 residues. Trimming removed 2 bases at V and 0 bases at J, with 13 bases between. Note on this clonotype: Its cognate antigen is unknown.

Study results and caveats: When patients were compared with controls, four to six TRBV segments were more frequent, TRBV5-6, TRBV5-1 and TRBV20-1 among them.

Tagging with unique molecular identifiers was a feature of the TCR beta cDNA libraries. Each CDR3 protein is one row after TCRdb ran MiXCR on the PCR reads. In the table there are around 440,000 distinct CDR3 sequences, 45% of which are singletons. The clonotype originates from a girl aged 10 to 17 with multiple sclerosis. The chain combines TRBV7-9 with TRBJ2-2, with a possible D match to TRBD2 (6 bases). The sequenced material came from blood. The CDR3 region has the DNA TGTGCCAGCAGCTTATATCACGCTAGCGCGAACACCGGGGAGCTGTTTTTT. Protein: CASSLYHASANTGELFF.